This T cell receptor (beta chain) came from a study of blood T cell repertoires in COVID-19. On the study more broadly: The United States, Italy and Spain were the sources of the acute and convalescent COVID-19 samples.

Per germline, CDR1 SEHNR and CDR2 FQNEAQ (reference sequence). V was cut by 3 bases and J by 1 base, with 9 bases left in between. This CDR3 spans 14 amino acids. The assay was immunoSEQ multiplex PCR, and TCRdb's table has in-frame clones only and misses some. Among about 150,000 clones listed, roughly 71% were seen once. The sample consisted of peripheral blood. This receptor was taken from a woman at least 80 years old with acute or convalescent COVID-19. The chain combines TRBV7-9 with TRBJ1-1; maybe TRBD1 (5 bases). DNA of the CDR3: TGTGCCAGCAGCTTGCAGGGTTGGAACACTGAAGCTTTCTTT. Amino acids: CASSLQGWNTEAFF.